The 16 T cell receptor beta chains below come from one sample, sequenced in a study of cytomegalovirus exposure and HLA in healthy donors. The PCR contained 60 Vbeta and 13 Jbeta primers. Repertoires were generated with immunoSEQ multiplex PCR, while TCRdb's copy carries only in-frame clones and drops some. The data show 90,000 to 150,000 clones, over 60% seen once. Source material: PBMCs. These receptors originate from a human donor in good health.

This rearrangement joins TRBV10-1 to TRBJ2-2; 12 nucleotides align to TRBD2. CDR1 WNHNN and CDR2 SYGVQD come from the germline V gene (reference sequence). The CDR3 sequence is 16 residues long. J gave up 1 base and V 6 bases, and 3 bases lay outside the gene matches. The CDR3 sequence: CASSGLAGKNTGELFF. The CDR3 coding sequence is TGCGCCAGCAGCGGACTAGCGGGAAAGAACACCGGGGAGCTGTTTTTT.

The chain couples TRBV29-1 to TRBJ2-4; 7 bases agree with TRBD1. From germline, CDR1 is SQVTM and CDR2 ANQGSEA. After removal of 0 bases from V and 9 bases from J, the junction contained 2 bases not matched to a gene. CDR3 size: 12 residues. The CDR3 loop reads CSVEEQGPIQYF. The CDR3 DNA reads TGCAGCGTTGAAGAACAGGGGCCCATTCAGTACTTC.

This clone appeared once. This sequence joins TRBV4-2 and TRBJ2-1, with TRBD2 as a possible D gene (6 bases). Trimming pared 1 base from V and 2 bases from J, leaving 18 bases between. CDR1 is LGHNA and CDR2 is YNFKEQ in the germline V gene. This CDR3 is built from 18 residues. The CDR3 spells CASSQAPLAAHAYNEQFF. The CDR3 DNA follows: TGTGCCAGCAGCCAAGCGCCTTTAGCGGCCCATGCCTACAATGAGCAGTTCTTC.

This clone was counted a single time. CDR3: CASSLGAVTGMNGYTF. For the CDR3, the DNA is TGTGCCAGCAGCTTAGGCGCGGTGACAGGGATGAATGGCTACACCTTC. The chain combines TRBV7-9 with TRBJ1-2; 7 nucleotides align to TRBD1. The CDR3 spans 16 residues. After removal of 1 base from V and 6 bases from J, the junction contained 11 bases not matched to a gene. Germline lookup yields CDR1 SEHNR and CDR2 FQNEAQ (reference sequence). Supplemented by reference TRBV7-9 and TRBJ1-2, the full variable domain reads DTGVSQNPRHKITKRGQNVTFRCDPISEHNRLYWYRQTLGQGPEFLTYFQNEAQLEKSRLLSDRFSAERPKGSFSTLEIQRTEQGDSAMYLCASSLGAVTGMNGYTFGSGTRLTVV.

The V and J genes are TRBV29-1 and TRBJ1-2, with TRBD1 identical over 11 bases. CDR1 is SQVTM and CDR2 is ANQGSEA in the germline V gene. The CDR3 length is 11 residues. The CDR3: CSAGTGGGYTF. The CDR3, as DNA: TGCAGTGCCGGGACAGGGGGTGGCTACACCTTC. Supplemented by reference TRBV29-1 and TRBJ1-2, the full variable domain reads SAVISQKPSRDICQRGTSLTIQCQVDSQVTMMFWYRQQPGQSLTLIATANQGSEATYESGFVIDKFPISRPNLTFSTLTVSNMSPEDSSIYLCSAGTGGGYTFGSGTRLTVV.

This clone was found once. The DNA of the CDR3 is TGTGCCAGCAGTTTATTGGGACAGAGCTCCTACGAGCAGTACTTC. Protein: CASSLLGQSSYEQYF. J is TRBJ2-7 and V is TRBV28; 7 bases fit TRBD1. Trimming at V came to 1 base and at J to 0 bases, leaving 3 bases not matched to a gene. The CDR3 loop spans 15 amino acids. Germline V gene data show CDR1 as MDHEN and CDR2 as SYDVKM. Together with reference TRBV28 and TRBJ2-7, the CDR3 gives the full variable domain: DVKVTQSSRYLVKRTGEKVFLECVQDMDHENMFWYRQDPGLGLRLIYFSYDVKMKEKGDIPEGYSVSREKKERFSLILESASTNQTSMYLCASSLLGQSSYEQYFGPGTRLTVT.

The chain has TRBV30 and TRBJ1-3; perhaps TRBD1 as D (6 bases). The CDR3 runs to 14 residues. Looked up from germline, CDR1 is GTSNPN and CDR2 is SVGIG (reference sequence). Trimming removed 7 bases from V and 2 bases from J, with 15 bases in between. CDR3 sequence (DNA): TGTGCCTTAGGAAAACCAGGGGCTGGAAACACCATATATTTT. Protein product: CALGKPGAGNTIYF. The complete variable domain, with remaining parts taken from reference TRBV30 and TRBJ1-3, reads SQTIHQWPATLVQPVGSPLSLECTVEGTSNPNLYWYRQAAGRGLQLLFYSVGIGQISSEVPQNLSASRPQDRQFILSSKKLLLSDSGFYLCALGKPGAGNTIYFGEGSWLTVV.

The CDR3 DNA sequence: TGCGCCAGCAGCTTGGGGGGGACAGGGGGTTTCCACGAGCAGTACTTC. This gives the protein CASSLGGTGGFHEQYF. The chain recombines TRBV5-1 with TRBJ2-7, with TRBD1 identical over 11 bases. Per the germline V gene, CDR1 is SGHRS and CDR2 is YFSETQ. V trimming: 0 bases; J trimming: 5 bases; junction bases outside the gene matches: 7. CDR3 length: 16 amino acids.

The rearrangement links TRBV29-1 to TRBJ2-1; D remains ambiguous. Trimming left V 8 bases short and J 1 base short, with 12 bases between. CDR3 length: 13 amino acids. CDR1 is SQVTM and CDR2 is ANQGSEA in the germline V gene. CDR3 in amino acids: CSIKPGSYNEQFF. In DNA, the CDR3 is TGCAGCATCAAGCCTGGTTCCTACAATGAGCAGTTCTTC.

This rearrangement joins TRBV2 to TRBJ2-2; unclear D gene. Trimming left V 5 bases short and J 0 bases short, with 13 bases between. The germline V gene has CDR1 SNHLY and CDR2 FYNNEI. This CDR3 comprises 16 residues. Here the CDR3 reads CASSLRAPTNTGELFF. As DNA, the CDR3 is TGTGCCAGCAGTCTGAGAGCGCCAACGAACACCGGGGAGCTGTTTTTT.

This clone appeared a few times. V gene TRBV2 combines with J gene TRBJ1-3; D might be TRBD1 (5 bases). Between the trimmed V and J ends, which lost 7 bases and 3 bases, there was a span of 13 bases. In germline, CDR1 is SNHLY, CDR2 FYNNEI. The CDR3 has 14 residues. The CDR3 sequence: CASTGEGVGNTIYF. In DNA, the CDR3 is TGTGCCAGCACTGGCGAAGGGGTTGGAAACACCATATATTTT.

The chain couples TRBV5-5 to TRBJ2-7; 8 bases agree with TRBD2. The germline V gene encodes CDR1 SGHKS and CDR2 YYEKEE (reference sequence). CDR3 length equals 14 residues. Trimming took 3 bases from V and 2 from J; bases not matched to a gene: 4. This CDR3 is CASSYLAGPYEQYF. Written as DNA, the CDR3 is TGTGCCAGCAGCTACCTAGCGGGCCCCTACGAGCAGTACTTC.

The table lists this clone with a count of one. The J gene is TRBJ1-5, the V gene TRBV28; D call uncertain. Germline CDR1 MDHEN, CDR2 SYDVKM. The CDR3 loop spans 15 amino acids. V gave up 5 bases and J gave up 5 bases, with 16 bases separating them. The DNA for the CDR3 is TGTGCCAGCAGTCCCGGTGCCTTAACCCATCAGCCCCAGCATTTT. This codes for CASSPGALTHQPQHF.

The V call is TRBV28, the J call TRBJ1-5; D call uncertain. Trimming left V 7 bases short and J 8 bases short, with 12 bases between. The CDR3 covers 12 residues. CDR1 is MDHEN, CDR2 SYDVKM, per germline. The CDR3 is CASTPGLKPQHF. For the CDR3, the DNA is TGTGCCAGCACCCCCGGGTTGAAGCCCCAGCATTTT.

This rearrangement joins TRBV6-5 to TRBJ1-1, with D tentatively TRBD1 (6 bases). V lost 0 bases, J lost 7 bases, and 12 bases lay in between. The length of the CDR3 is 14 residues. Germline assignment: CDR1 MNHEY and CDR2 SVGAGI. CDR3 in amino acids: CASSYSHRDGEAFF. Written as DNA, the CDR3 is TGTGCCAGCAGTTACTCCCACAGGGACGGTGAAGCTTTCTTT.

A word on this clone: Additional DNA sequences in this sample encode the identical CDR3. The J gene is TRBJ1-2, the V gene TRBV18, with 7 bases matching TRBD1. In germline, CDR1 is KGHSH, CDR2 LQKENI. The CDR3 covers 13 residues. Trimming took 2 bases from V and 3 from J; bases not matched to a gene: 0. The CDR3 sequence: CASSPGQDYGYTF. For the CDR3, the DNA is TGTGCCAGCTCACCAGGACAGGACTATGGCTACACCTTC.